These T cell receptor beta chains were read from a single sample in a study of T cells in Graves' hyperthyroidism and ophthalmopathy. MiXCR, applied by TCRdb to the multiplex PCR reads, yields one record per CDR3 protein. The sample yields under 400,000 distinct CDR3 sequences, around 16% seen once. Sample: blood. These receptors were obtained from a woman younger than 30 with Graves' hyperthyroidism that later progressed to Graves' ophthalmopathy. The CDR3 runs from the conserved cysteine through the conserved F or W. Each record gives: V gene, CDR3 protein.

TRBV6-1 CASSDSSYNSPLHF
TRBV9 CASSGGAGSSYEQYF
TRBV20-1 CSPKSGGYEQYF
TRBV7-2 CASSYPTSGRLNEQFF
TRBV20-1 CSASPRTSYEQYF
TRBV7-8 CASSLRARGGKNTGELFF
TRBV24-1 CATSSPGLGTQYF
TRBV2 CAGEGAQRTPDTQYF
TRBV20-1 CSARPRDRVPEQYF
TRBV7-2 CASSLVDGGGYEQYF
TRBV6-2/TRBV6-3 CVSSYSGGNEQFF
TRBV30 CAWSVRTSGRAFGELFF
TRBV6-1 CASSGAGGTGNEQFF
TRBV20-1 CSAVSRGGEYEQYF
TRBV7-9 CASSLGLAGSNEQYF
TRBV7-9 CASSLKGINSPLHF
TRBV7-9 CASNDPPTGRGNEQFF
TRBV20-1 CSAPELGSGEQFF
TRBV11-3 CASSWTLWRGYTF
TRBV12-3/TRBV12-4 CASSFGAGGDTEAFF
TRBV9 CASSVGPGGRTDTQYF
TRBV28 CASSPTWTGSNQPQHF
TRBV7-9 CASSPGDRGLTEAFF
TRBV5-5 CASSLGLAGNSYEQYF
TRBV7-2 CASSFRDNEQFF
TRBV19 CASSIRRSGGTDTQYF
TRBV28 CASSPTLRQGAYNEQFF
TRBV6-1 CASSETSGQGFYEQYF
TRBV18 CASSELSGKAEQFF